Presented here are 3 T cell receptor beta chains from one specimen sequenced in a study of cytomegalovirus exposure and HLA in healthy donors. The PCR was carried out with 60 Vbeta primers and 13 Jbeta primers. This table comes from immunoSEQ multiplex PCR, and its TCRdb copy is limited to in-frame clones, with some not included. The sample carries about 140,000 clones, around a tenth recorded once. The sample taken for sequencing was PBMCs. All receptors come from a male donor in good health and CMV-seronegative.

The chain carries TRBV13 and TRBJ2-7, with 8 nucleotides matching TRBD1. This CDR3 comprises 13 residues. J was trimmed by 6 bases and V by 4 bases; bases with no gene match: 5. Germline CDR1 reads PRHDT; CDR2 reads FYEKMQ (reference sequence). CDR3 amino acids: CASSWGTGGEQYF. The CDR3, as DNA: TGTGCCAGCAGCTGGGGGACAGGTGGCGAGCAGTACTTC.

In its sample, this clone was seen a few times. The J gene is TRBJ1-5, the V gene TRBV14; D remains ambiguous. The ends were cut back, 2 bases at V and 0 bases at J, with 2 bases in the middle. Germline V gene data show CDR1 as SGHDN and CDR2 as FVKESK. CDR3 length equals 13 residues. CDR3 sequence: CASSQLSNQPQHF. The CDR3 nucleotides are TGTGCCAGCAGCCAACTTAGCAATCAGCCCCAGCATTTT.

This clone turned up a few times. This sequence joins TRBV27 and TRBJ2-7, with TRBD2 identical over 16 bases. The germline gives CDR1 MNHEY, CDR2 SMNVEV (reference sequence). The CDR3 has 18 residues. V lost 5 bases, J lost 2 bases, and 9 bases stayed unmatched. CDR3 in DNA: TGTGCCAGCAGTGACAGGGGGGGGACTAGCGGGAGGGCCTACGAGCAGTACTTC. This encodes CASSDRGGTSGRAYEQYF.